The rows below give T cell receptor beta chains drawn from one sample of a study of monozygotic twins with inflammatory bowel disease. One entry per CDR3 protein, without DNA, is what TCRdb gives after re-calling the 5' RACE reads. The sample table sets out about 380,000 distinct CDR3 sequences. The sample was blood. These receptors were taken from a human donor with ulcerative colitis or Crohn's disease, or a healthy co-twin of an affected twin (not recorded which). Both conserved end residues are part of each CDR3.

v_gene	j_gene	CDR3aa
TRBV7-2	TRBJ2-1	CASSPGPSTYNEQFF
TRBV20-1	TRBJ2-2	CSATGRYTGELFF
TRBV6-4	TRBJ2-7	CASRVDRSSYEQYF
TRBV5-1	TRBJ2-4	CASSLEGGGYNIQYF
TRBV10-3	TRBJ2-1	CAISDYDRGLGNEQFF
TRBV5-1	TRBJ2-5	CASSRRGGGPAETQYF
TRBV12-3/TRBV12-4	TRBJ1-6	CASTSRTGNNSPLHF
TRBV12-3/TRBV12-4	TRBJ2-2	CASSFGLSNTGELFF
TRBV7-2	TRBJ2-2	CASSPQPTGNTGELFF
TRBV4-1	TRBJ2-5	CASSQQGLGQETQYF
TRBV7-6	TRBJ2-1	CASSLSFLYNEQFF
TRBV20-1	TRBJ2-1	CSARGQAISYNEQFF